Shown below are 13 T cell receptor beta chains from a single sample sequenced in a study of blood T cell repertoires in COVID-19. The data were produced by immunoSEQ multiplex PCR, yet TCRdb's version contains in-frame clones alone and is incomplete. In the table there are roughly 340,000 clones, 80% to 90% of which are singletons. The specimen sequenced was peripheral blood. These receptors all come from a woman aged 50 to 60 with COVID-19, enrolled during active disease.

The chain carries TRBV7-3 and TRBJ2-2; tentative D call: TRBD2 (6 bases). V lost 2 bases and J 2 bases, leaving 12 bases between the germline ends. The CDR3 runs to 16 residues. The germline gives CDR1 SGHTA, CDR2 FQGTGA. The CDR3 sequence: CASSLGGAGNTGELFF. The CDR3 bases are TGTGCCAGCAGCTTAGGTGGGGCGGGAAACACCGGGGAGCTGTTTTTT. Looking up the rest from reference TRBV7-3 and TRBJ2-2 gives the full variable domain: GAGVSQTPSNKVTEKGKYVELRCDPISGHTALYWYRQSLGQGPEFLIYFQGTGAADDSGLPNDRFFAVRPEGSVSTLKIQRTERGDSAVYLCASSLGGAGNTGELFFGEGSRLTVL.

The genes are TRBV24-1 and TRBJ1-2; D uncertain. The germline V gene has CDR1 KGHDR and CDR2 SFDVKD. The CDR3 has 19 amino acids. V lost 0 bases to trimming and J lost 4 bases, with 23 bases between them. The CDR3 region has the DNA TGTGCCACCAGTGATTTGTTAGAGGGCCCCGAATGGAGAATCTATGGCTACACCTTC. Translating gives CATSDLLEGPEWRIYGYTF.

The chain is built from TRBV18 and TRBJ2-6; 7 nucleotides line up with TRBD2. With 2 bases clipped from V and 2 bases from J, the junction kept 0 bases outside the gene matches. The CDR3 is 15 residues long. From germline, CDR1 is KGHSH and CDR2 LQKENI. As DNA, the CDR3 is TGTGCCAGCTCACCAGGGGGGGCTGGGGCCAACGTCCTGACTTTC. Protein product: CASSPGGAGANVLTF.

For the CDR3, the DNA is TGTGCCAGCAACACAGGGGGCGCGACTGAAGCTTTCTTT. Translated, it gives CASNTGGATEAFF. The chain carries TRBV3-1 (or the pseudogene TRBV3-2) and TRBJ1-1, with 9 bases that match TRBD1. Per germline, CDR1 LGHDT and CDR2 YNNKEL (reference sequence). After removal of 7 bases from V and 5 bases from J, the junction contained 5 bases not matched to a gene. The CDR3 covers 13 residues.

The chain combines TRBV7-2 with TRBJ2-7; possible D gene TRBD2, 5 bases. CDR3 length equals 15 residues. Looked up from germline, CDR1 is SGHTA and CDR2 is FQGNSA. V was shortened by 5 bases and J by 7 bases, with 21 bases between the two germline ends. The CDR3 spells CASSLNSGSGSEQYF. DNA for the CDR3: TGTGCCAGCAGCCTTAATTCAGGATCGGGATCTGAGCAGTACTTC.

This chain connects TRBV5-4 to TRBJ2-1, with a possible D match to TRBD1 (6 bases). CDR3 length: 14 amino acids. Trimming cost V 0 bases and J 6 bases, with 10 bases left between them. Germline V gene data show CDR1 as SGHNT and CDR2 as YYREEE (reference sequence). This CDR3 is CASSLVTGSNEQFF. In DNA form, the CDR3 reads TGTGCCAGCAGCTTGGTTACAGGGAGCAATGAGCAGTTCTTC.

The gene calls are TRBV5-8 and TRBJ1-2, with D perhaps TRBD1 (6 bases). The CDR3 runs to 14 residues. Trimming cost V 3 bases and J 3 bases, with 12 bases left between them. CDR1 is SGHTS and CDR2 is YDEGEE in the germline V gene. This CDR3 reads CASSSGQFDYGYTF. Written as DNA, the CDR3 is TGTGCCAGCAGCTCCGGACAGTTCGACTATGGCTACACCTTC.

This clone occurred a few times. Other DNA sequences within the sample encode an identical CDR3. V and J are TRBV27 and TRBJ1-1; TRBD1 matches 9 bases. The CDR3 spans 15 residues. V gave up 3 bases and J gave up 2 bases; unmatched junction bases: 4. Germline CDR1 reads MNHEY; CDR2 reads SMNVEV (reference sequence). CDR3 sequence (DNA): TGTGCCAGCAGTTTTGGGGACAGGGCTAACACTGAAGCTTTCTTT. Translation gives CASSFGDRANTEAFF.

The genes are TRBV18 and TRBJ1-2, with TRBD1 matching 8 bases. Looked up from germline, CDR1 is KGHSH and CDR2 is LQKENI. V lost 4 bases, J lost 6 bases, and 10 bases stayed unmatched. The CDR3 spans 15 residues. This CDR3 is CASSLGQGQPHGYTF. DNA for the CDR3: TGTGCCAGCTCACTTGGACAGGGTCAACCGCATGGCTACACCTTC. Together with reference TRBV18 and TRBJ1-2, the CDR3 gives the full variable domain: NAGVMQNPRHLVRRRGQEARLRCSPMKGHSHVYWYRQLPEEGLKFMVYLQKENIIDESGMPKERFSAEFPKEGPSILRIQQVVRGDSAAYFCASSLGQGQPHGYTFGSGTRLTVV.

This rearrangement joins TRBV5-1 to TRBJ2-2, with D possibly matching TRBD1 (6 bases). There are 13 residues in the CDR3. The V gene's germline CDR1 is SGHRS and CDR2 YFSETQ. The V gene lost 4 bases and the J gene lost 6 bases, with 10 bases spanning the gap. CDR3 sequence: CASSQQGSGELFF. CDR3 sequence (DNA): TGCGCCAGCAGCCAACAGGGCTCCGGGGAGCTGTTTTTT.

V and J are TRBV30 and TRBJ1-3, with D maybe TRBD1 (6 bases). Trimming cost V 8 bases and J 2 bases, with 16 bases left between them. The germline V gene has CDR1 GTSNPN and CDR2 SVGIG (reference sequence). The CDR3 covers 14 residues. CDR3 loop: CAGRGQFPGNTIYF. CDR3 in DNA: TGTGCCGGCAGAGGACAGTTCCCTGGAAACACCATATATTTT.

The V and J genes are TRBV11-2 and TRBJ2-5; 9 nucleotides line up with TRBD1. From germline, CDR1 is SGHAT and CDR2 FQNNGV. The CDR3 spans 15 residues. The J segment lost 4 bases and the V segment lost 3 bases, leaving 6 bases of the junction unmatched. CDR3 DNA: TGTGCCAGCAGCTTGACAGGGGGACCCCGAGAGACCCAGTACTTC. Translated, it gives CASSLTGGPRETQYF.

The genes are TRBV11-2 and TRBJ2-2, with TRBD2 identical over 10 bases. V lost 0 bases to trimming and J lost 7 bases; unmatched junction nucleotides: 5. Per germline, CDR1 SGHAT and CDR2 FQNNGV. This CDR3 is 16 amino acids long. CDR3 residues: CASSLELAGSGGELFF. In DNA, the CDR3 is TGTGCCAGCAGCTTAGAACTAGCGGGATCGGGCGGGGAGCTGTTTTTT.